This T cell receptor (beta chain) derives from a study of blood T cells in healthy people across ages. Study in general: About one barcoded TCR beta cDNA was captured per two T cells. Study observations and caveats: Expanded clonotype changes were possibly confounded by unknown donor CMV status.

PCR was performed a second time for 7 to 11 cycles using a sample-barcoded 5' primer and a J-beta primer mix. The authors tagged each cDNA molecule using a template-switch adaptor with 12 random nucleotides. TCRdb re-analysed the 5' RACE reads in MiXCR, keeping a single row per CDR3 protein. The data contain some 710,000 distinct CDR3 sequences, about 42% of them singletons. There are 15 residues in the CDR3. The germline V gene encodes CDR1 SGHRS and CDR2 YFSETQ. V lost 4 bases, J lost 8 bases, and 6 bases stayed unmatched. As regards this clonotype: Its antigen is unidentified.

The material sequenced was blood. The rearrangement links TRBV5-1 to TRBJ2-1; 13 bases agree with TRBD2. This TCR derives from a man older than 75 in good health. The DNA of the CDR3 is TGCGCCAGCAGCCGGACTAGCGGGAGCTCCCATGAGCAGTTCTTC. Translating it yields CASSRTSGSSHEQFF.